Presented here are 32 T cell receptor beta chains from one specimen sequenced in a study of metastatic and nonmetastatic thyroid tumors. TCRdb re-called the PCR reads through MiXCR. Here the sample spans over 40,000 clones, more than 20% being singletons. Before thyroid surgery, none of the patients had received any treatment. Sequencing was performed on blood. These receptors came from a male donor with papillary thyroid cancer or a benign thyroid nodule (not recorded which). Some clones in this sample may be carry-over from other donors' samples.

This clone has ten or more counts. V is TRBV14 and J is TRBJ2-2, with 10 bases fitting TRBD2. V dropped 5 bases and J dropped 8; count of bases not matched to a gene: 8. The CDR3 totals 15 residues. Germline V CDR1 and CDR2: SGHDN, FVKESK. The CDR3 sequence is CASSDPGLASGELFF. In DNA, the CDR3 is TGTGCCAGCAGCGATCCGGGACTAGCGTCTGGGGAGCTGTTTTTT.

Sample share makes this clone medium-sized. This rearrangement joins TRBV6-1 to TRBJ1-5, with D uncertain. Germline CDR1 and CDR2: MNHNS and SASEGT. The V end lost 7 bases, the J end lost 9 bases, and 19 bases lay between the germline ends. There are 14 residues in the CDR3. The CDR3 is CASILSAEYRPQHF. CDR3 sequence (DNA): TGTGCCAGCATCCTATCGGCGGAGTATCGGCCCCAGCATTTT.

The table lists this clone with many counts. The chain is built from TRBV10-3 and TRBJ2-2; 13 bases are a match to TRBD2. Germline V gene lookup returns CDR1 ENHRY and CDR2 SYGVKD. This CDR3 has 15 amino acids. The V segment lost 4 bases and the J segment 5 bases; nucleotides outside the gene matches: 1. CDR3 nucleotide sequence: TGTGCCATCAGTGGGACTAGCGGGAGAACCGGGGAGCTGTTTTTT. It specifies CAISGTSGRTGELFF.

This clone was found many times. This chain links TRBV20-1 with TRBJ2-5; 7 bases align to TRBD2. The germline CDR1 and CDR2 sequences are DFQATT and SNEGSKA (reference sequence). J was trimmed by 2 bases and V by 3 bases; bases with no gene match: 6. This CDR3 comprises 14 residues. This CDR3 is CSARKRGTQETQYF. The CDR3 DNA reads TGCAGTGCTAGGAAGCGGGGCACGCAAGAGACCCAGTACTTC.

There are a few counts of this clone. A much larger clonotype is one base distant, so this may be a read error. J is TRBJ1-3 and V is TRBV2; 7 bases are a match to TRBD1. The ends lost 5 bases at V and 9 bases at J; junction bases unmatched: 13. CDR1 is SNHLY, CDR2 FYNNEI, per germline. The CDR3 length is 15 residues. The CDR3 DNA sequence: TGTGCCAGCAGTTCATCGCAGGGGGATTCGGGCACCATATATTTT. Amino acids: CASSSSQGDSGTIYF.

This clone was seen repeatedly, ten times or more. The chain has TRBV6-2 or TRBV6-3 and TRBJ1-5; 7 bases are shared with TRBD1. The CDR3 is made up of 13 amino acids. V lost 6 bases to trimming and J lost 6 bases; unmatched junction nucleotides: 5. Germline CDR1 reads MNHEY; CDR2 reads SVGEGT. The CDR3 nucleotides read TGTGCCAGCAGAGACAGGGATGGTCAGCCCCAGCATTTT. Its protein is CASRDRDGQPQHF.

V gene TRBV6-6 combines with J gene TRBJ1-3, with D unclear. Germline lookup yields CDR1 MNHNY and CDR2 SVGAGI (reference sequence). Trimming took off 0 bases at V and 0 bases at J, with 9 bases between the two ends. The CDR3 spans 16 residues. CDR3 sequence reads: CASSYSSPNSGNTIYF. CDR3 nucleotide sequence: TGTGCCAGCAGTTACTCGTCCCCCAACTCTGGAAACACCATATATTTT.

Many counts were recorded for this clone. J is TRBJ2-3 and V is TRBV10-3; 8 bases are shared with TRBD1. The CDR3 sequence is 18 residues long. The V and J ends lost 0 bases and 0 bases, in that order; junction bases with no gene match: 8. Looked up from germline, CDR1 is ENHRY and CDR2 is SYGVKD. CDR3 region: CAISESNQGARSTDTQYF. The CDR3 DNA follows: TGTGCCATCAGTGAGTCGAACCAGGGGGCCAGAAGCACAGATACGCAGTATTTT.

This clone has ten or more counts. The rearrangement links TRBV5-1 to TRBJ2-5, with D perhaps TRBD1 or TRBD2 (5 bases each). Trimming took 2 bases from V and 5 from J, leaving 10 bases between them. The CDR3 totals 13 residues. CDR1 and CDR2 (germline): SGHRS, YFSETQ. The CDR3 DNA sequence: TGCGCCAGCAGCTTTGAGGGACGGGAGACCCAGTACTTC. It translates to CASSFEGRETQYF.

The V gene is TRBV15, the J gene TRBJ2-1; D remains ambiguous. Per the germline V gene, CDR1 is LNHNV and CDR2 is YYDKDF (reference sequence). V lost 8 bases, J lost 8 bases, and 19 bases lay in between. CDR3 size: 14 residues. The CDR3 is CATHIGLPRHEQFF. The CDR3 region has the DNA TGTGCCACCCATATCGGGCTACCGCGCCATGAGCAGTTCTTC.

Regarding this clone: The conserved phenylalanine or tryptophan is not found at the CDR3 terminus, so this likely reflects a read error. V is TRBV5-1 and J is TRBJ2-7; D is perhaps TRBD2 (6 bases). V lost 0 bases, J lost 3 bases, and 19 bases lay in between. CDR3 length: 17 amino acids. Germline V gene data show CDR1 as SGHRS and CDR2 as YFSETQ. CDR3 coding DNA: TGCGCCAGCAGCTTGGCGCCCAGGACTATTAAGGTCTACGAGCAGTACCTC. Translating gives CASSLAPRTIKVYEQYL.

This clone has a count of ten or more. CDR3 sequence (DNA): TGTGCCAGCAGCCCTTTCCGTGAACAGGGGAATAGCAATCAGCCCCAGCATTTT. This sequence encodes CASSPFREQGNSNQPQHF. The J gene is TRBJ1-5, the V gene TRBV28; 7 bases fit TRBD1. Trimming took 6 bases from V and 0 from J; bases not matched to a gene: 14. Germline V gives CDR1 MDHEN, CDR2 SYDVKM. CDR3 length: 18 residues.

This clone was picked up many times. V and J are TRBV5-1 and TRBJ2-5; D could derive from TRBD1 or TRBD2 (5 bases each). CDR3 length: 14 amino acids. The ends were cut back, 5 bases at V and 5 bases at J, with 16 bases in the middle. Per germline, CDR1 SGHRS and CDR2 YFSETQ. The CDR3 DNA reads TGCGCCAGCAGTTCCGGGACCCAAAGGGAGACCCAGTACTTC. This codes for CASSSGTQRETQYF.

The sample holds many counts of this clone. V usage is TRBV28 and J usage is TRBJ1-5; D not resolved. The CDR3 extends over 16 amino acids. Germline CDR1 MDHEN, CDR2 SYDVKM. V lost 4 bases, J lost 0 bases, and 13 bases lay in between. CDR3 bases: TGTGCCAGCAGTTCGACGGATTTCGGTAGCAATCAGCCCCAGCATTTT. Its protein is CASSSTDFGSNQPQHF. Full variable domain (remainder filled in from reference TRBV28 and TRBJ1-5): DVKVTQSSRYLVKRTGEKVFLECVQDMDHENMFWYRQDPGLGLRLIYFSYDVKMKEKGDIPEGYSVSREKKERFSLILESASTNQTSMYLCASSSTDFGSNQPQHFGDGTRLSIL.

V and J are TRBV7-2 and TRBJ2-7; D uncertain. CDR1 SGHTA and CDR2 FQGNSA come from the germline V gene. The V and J ends lost 5 bases and 0 bases respectively, with 5 bases between them. CDR3 length: 12 residues. CDR3 loop: CASSIDSYEQYF. The CDR3 DNA sequence: TGTGCCAGCAGCATAGACTCCTACGAGCAGTACTTC.

In its sample, this clone is medium-sized. The V gene is TRBV6-1, the J gene TRBJ1-1; D call uncertain. Looked up from germline, CDR1 is MNHNS and CDR2 is SASEGT. This CDR3 is 11 amino acids long. Trimming removed 4 bases from V and 11 bases from J, with 11 bases in between. The CDR3 region has the DNA TGTGCCAGCAGTGTCCAGAGTGTGGCTTTCTTT. Translation: CASSVQSVAFF.

J is TRBJ1-1 and V is TRBV6-9; D gene ambiguous. V gave up 4 bases and J gave up 11 bases, with 14 bases separating them. This CDR3 region has 12 residues. Germline V gene data show CDR1 as MNHGY and CDR2 as SVAAGI. This CDR3 is CASSSLGLEAFF. The CDR3 DNA reads as TGTGCCAGCAGTTCCCTTGGGTTGGAGGCTTTCTTT.

This clone has at least ten counts. V gene TRBV2 combines with J gene TRBJ2-5; D ambiguous. The germline CDR1 and CDR2 sequences are SNHLY and FYNNEI. The CDR3 covers 12 residues. V lost 4 bases and J 8 bases, leaving 11 bases between the germline ends. CDR3 DNA: TGTGCCAGCAGTGGTCAAACCGGAACCCAGTACTTC. This codes for CASSGQTGTQYF.

This clone was detected ten times or more. The CDR3 DNA reads TGTGCCAGCAGGCGAAGGACTAGCGGGAGTTACCCTCCAGGGGGGGAGCTGTTTTTT. This sequence encodes CASRRRTSGSYPPGGELFF. The V call is TRBV7-9, the J call TRBJ2-2, with 13 bases fitting TRBD2. V lost 6 bases to trimming and J lost 8 bases; unmatched junction nucleotides: 18. CDR1 is SEHNR, CDR2 FQNEAQ, per germline (reference sequence). This CDR3 contains 19 residues.

This clone has more than one count but fewer than ten. The rearrangement links TRBV19 to TRBJ2-7; 9 nucleotides line up with TRBD1. The CDR3 is 13 residues long. Per the germline V gene, CDR1 is LNHDA and CDR2 is SQIVND (reference sequence). V lost 5 bases to trimming and J lost 4 bases; unmatched junction nucleotides: 3. The CDR3 protein is CASSSGQGYEQYF. CDR3 bases: TGTGCCAGTAGTTCGGGACAGGGATACGAGCAGTACTTC.

This clone appeared a few times. This rearrangement joins TRBV6-2 or TRBV6-3 to TRBJ1-2; D might be TRBD1 (6 bases). Between the trimmed V and J ends, which lost 4 bases and 2 bases, there was a span of 14 bases. The CDR3 is made up of 15 amino acids. Germline values: CDR1 MNHEY, CDR2 SVGEGT. The CDR3 protein is CASSWGALKNYGYTF. CDR3 sequence (DNA): TGTGCCAGCAGTTGGGGGGCGTTAAAGAACTATGGCTACACCTTC.

The CDR3 region has the DNA TGTGCCAGCAGCTTAATGGGGACTATTGACGAGCAGTACTTC. As protein: CASSLMGTIDEQYF. J is TRBJ2-7 and V is TRBV7-2, with 7 bases fitting TRBD2. V lost 2 bases, J lost 5 bases, and 6 bases stayed unmatched. Germline CDR1 is SGHTA and CDR2 is FQGNSA. This CDR3 is 14 amino acids long.

A few counts support this clone. The V call is TRBV12-5, the J call TRBJ1-1; D gene ambiguous. The V end lost 1 base, the J end lost 11 bases, and 14 bases lay between the germline ends. This CDR3 comprises 13 residues. Looked up from germline, CDR1 is LGHNT and CDR2 is FRNRAP. CDR3 in amino acids: CASGLGDLQGAFF. For the CDR3, the DNA is TGTGCTAGTGGTTTGGGCGACCTTCAAGGGGCTTTCTTT.

This clone appeared many times. The chain couples TRBV20-1 to TRBJ1-1; no reliable D call. Trimming shortened V by 1 base and J by 1 base, and 4 bases separated the two germline ends. Per germline, CDR1 DFQATT and CDR2 SNEGSKA (reference sequence). This CDR3 is built from 12 residues. The CDR3 DNA reads TGCAGTGCTAGAGCACCGAACACTGAAGCTTTCTTT. This translates into CSARAPNTEAFF.

Comments on this clone: Its ends do not fully match the called genes, so a read error is possible. V usage is TRBV4-2 and J usage is TRBJ2-7, with D perhaps TRBD1 (6 bases). The CDR3 sequence is 15 residues long. The germline CDR1 and CDR2 sequences are LGHNA and YNFKEQ. The CDR3 coding sequence is TGTGCCTGCAGCCAAGAACTGGGGGCGGTTTACTATCAGTACTTC. Its protein is CACSQELGAVYYQYF.

Worth noting for this clone: A read error may be the cause here, since a much bigger clone is one base away. The chain couples TRBV5-1 to TRBJ2-5, with 7 bases lining up with TRBD2. The CDR3 runs 14 residues. Germline CDR1 reads SGHRS; CDR2 reads YFSETQ. The CDR3 loop is CASSLLGLQETRYF. CDR3 coding DNA: TGCGCCAGCAGCTTGTTGGGACTACAAGAGACCCGGTACTTC.

Many counts were recorded for this clone. The rearrangement links TRBV5-4 to TRBJ2-3, with 7 bases identical to TRBD2. Germline trimming cut 1 base from V and 2 bases from J; bases unmatched to any gene: 4. The CDR3 is 15 amino acids. CDR1 and CDR2 (germline): SGHNT, YYREEE (reference sequence). The CDR3 bases are TGTGCCAGCAGCTTGCTAGCGGACTACACAGATACGCAGTATTTT. Translation: CASSLLADYTDTQYF. Complete variable domain (other parts from reference TRBV5-4 and TRBJ2-3): ETGVTQSPTHLIKTRGQQVTLRCSSQSGHNTVSWYQQALGQGPQFIFQYYREEENGRGNFPPRFSGLQFPNYSSELNVNALELDDSALYLCASSLLADYTDTQYFGPGTRLTVL.

The table lists this clone with many counts. CDR3 DNA sequence: TGTGCCAGCAGCCCCCATGGGGGGGTCTTGAACACTGAAGCTTTCTTT. Amino acid sequence: CASSPHGGVLNTEAFF. The V and J genes are TRBV11-1 and TRBJ1-1, with TRBD1 as a possible D gene (5 bases). The germline V and J ends were trimmed by 5 bases and 0 bases, with 16 bases remaining between them. This CDR3 has 16 amino acids. CDR1 is SGHAT, CDR2 FQDESV, per germline (reference sequence).

The chain recombines TRBV11-2 with TRBJ1-6; 9 nucleotides agree with TRBD1. Germline CDR1 SGHAT, CDR2 FQNNGV. V lost 2 bases and J lost 7; bases outside the gene matches: 6. The length of the CDR3 is 16 residues. The CDR3 DNA reads TGTGCCAGCAGCTTAAGACAGGGGGGGCCGAATTCACCCCTCCACTTT. Translated: CASSLRQGGPNSPLHF. The full variable domain, in which reference TRBV11-2 and TRBJ1-6 provide the parts outside the CDR3, is EAGVAQSPRYKIIEKRQSVAFWCNPISGHATLYWYQQILGQGPKLLIQFQNNGVVDDSQLPKDRFSAERLKGVDSTLKIQPAKLEDSAVYLCASSLRQGGPNSPLHFGNGTRLTVT.

This clone was observed many times. CDR3 region: CASSYSFSSQETQYF. The CDR3 coding sequence is TGTGCCAGCAGTTACTCTTTTAGCAGCCAAGAGACCCAGTACTTC. The rearrangement joins TRBV6-5 to TRBJ2-5; D is uncertain. Germline V lookup: CDR1 MNHEY, CDR2 SVGAGI. Trimming shortened V by 0 bases and J by 1 base, and 9 bases separated the two germline ends. CDR3 length: 15 residues.

This clone was seen at least ten times. The rearrangement joins TRBV2 to TRBJ1-5, with D tentatively TRBD1 (5 bases). The CDR3 has 14 amino acids. Trimming pared 3 bases from V and 5 bases from J, leaving 11 bases between. Per germline, CDR1 SNHLY and CDR2 FYNNEI. CDR3 nucleotide sequence: TGTGCCAGCAGTGAGTTCGGGGACTATCAGCCCCAGCATTTT. This codes for CASSEFGDYQPQHF. Full variable domain (remainder filled in from reference TRBV2 and TRBJ1-5): EPEVTQTPSHQVTQMGQEVILRCVPISNHLYFYWYRQILGQKVEFLVSFYNNEISEKSEIFDDQFSVERPDGSNFTLKIRSTKLEDSAMYFCASSEFGDYQPQHFGDGTRLSIL.

This clone was found many times. The chain links TRBV29-1 to TRBJ2-3, with 8 positions matching TRBD2. With 6 bases clipped from V and 1 base from J, the junction kept 18 bases outside the gene matches. Germline loops: CDR1 SQVTM, CDR2 ANQGSEA. This CDR3 has 18 residues. The DNA of the CDR3 is TGCAGCGTCCCGGGGGGGCATAGGGCGGAAAAGGGCACAGATACGCAGTATTTT. As protein: CSVPGGHRAEKGTDTQYF.